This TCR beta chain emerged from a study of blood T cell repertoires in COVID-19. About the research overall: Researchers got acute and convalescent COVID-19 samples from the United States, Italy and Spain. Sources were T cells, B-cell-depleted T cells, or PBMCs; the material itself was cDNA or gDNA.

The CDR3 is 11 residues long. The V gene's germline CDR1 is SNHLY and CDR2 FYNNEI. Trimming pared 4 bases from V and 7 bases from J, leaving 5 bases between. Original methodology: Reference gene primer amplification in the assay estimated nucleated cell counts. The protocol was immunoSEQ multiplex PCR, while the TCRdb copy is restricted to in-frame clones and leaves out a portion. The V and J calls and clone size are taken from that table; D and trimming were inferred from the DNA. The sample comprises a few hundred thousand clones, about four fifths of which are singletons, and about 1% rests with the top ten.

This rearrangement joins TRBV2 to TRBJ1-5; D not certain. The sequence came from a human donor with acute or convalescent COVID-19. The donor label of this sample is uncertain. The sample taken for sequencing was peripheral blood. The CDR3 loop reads CASSGGQPQHF. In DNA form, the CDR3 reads TGTGCCAGCAGTGGCGGGCAGCCCCAGCATTTT. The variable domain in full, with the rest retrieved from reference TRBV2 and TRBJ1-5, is EPEVTQTPSHQVTQMGQEVILRCVPISNHLYFYWYRQILGQKVEFLVSFYNNEISEKSEIFDDQFSVERPDGSNFTLKIRSTKLEDSAMYFCASSGGQPQHFGDGTRLSIL.